The rows below give T cell receptor beta chains drawn from one sample of a study of shared clonotypes between healthy human individuals. The table came from immunoSEQ multiplex PCR; TCRdb's copy has only in-frame clones and leaves some out. The table records about 1,800,000 clones, about 95% of them present only once. What was sequenced was naive CD8+ T cells sorted from blood. These TCRs come from a man aged 18 to 35 in good health. The CDR3 runs from the conserved cysteine through the conserved F or W. A D gene is named only where the DNA matches it firmly. Part of the rows lack a size; the others show once, few, many or a class for expanded clones.

v_call,clone_size,j_call,d_call,cdr3_nt,cdr3_aa
TRBV2,-,TRBJ1-5,TRBD1,TGTGCCAGCTCAGACAGGGTCGGGTATCAGCCCCAGCATTTT,CASSDRVGYQPQHF
TRBV28,-,TRBJ2-3,TRBD2,TGTGCCAGCAGTCTTCCATATAGCGGGGAGGAAGATACGCAGTATTTT,CASSLPYSGEEDTQYF
TRBV5-4,-,TRBJ2-7,TRBD1,TGTGCCAGCAGCCTACAGGGGGCATCCTACGAGCAGTACTTC,CASSLQGASYEQYF
TRBV9,-,TRBJ2-1,-,TGTGCCAGCAGCCCCAATTCCGGGAGCTCCTACAATGAGCAGTTCTTC,CASSPNSGSSYNEQFF
TRBV10-3,-,TRBJ2-1,-,TGTGCCATCAGTGTCGGTAGCTCCTACAATGAGCAGTTCTTC,CAISVGSSYNEQFF
TRBV27,-,TRBJ2-7,TRBD1,TGTGCCAGCAGCGTGACAGGGTATTACTACGAGCAGTACTTC,CASSVTGYYYEQYF
TRBV29-1,-,TRBJ2-1,TRBD2,TGCAGCGTTGCGCCTACTAGCGGGACCCACTACAATGAGCAGTTCTTC,CSVAPTSGTHYNEQFF
TRBV28,-,TRBJ1-6,-,TGTGCCAGCAGTTTTTTAGGTGGGGGTTCACCCCTCCACTTT,CASSFLGGGSPLHF
TRBV5-4,-,TRBJ1-1,-,TGTGCCAGCAGCTTGGTGTCCGTAGCCACTGAAGCTTTCTTT,CASSLVSVATEAFF
TRBV21-1,-,TRBJ1-5,-,TGTGCCAGCGGTTGGAATCAGCCCCAGCATTTT,CASGWNQPQHF
TRBV15,once,TRBJ1-4,-,TGTGCCACCAGCAGAGTCGACAGCCCTAATGAAAAACTGTTTTTT,CATSRVDSPNEKLFF
TRBV9,-,TRBJ2-3,-,TGTGCCAGCAGAGGGGGGCGGGCGGCAGCCATCACAGATACGCAGTATTTT,CASRGGRAAAITDTQYF
TRBV29-1,-,TRBJ2-7,-,TGCAGCGTTGAAGGGGGCGACGGGGAGCAGTACTTC,CSVEGGDGEQYF
TRBV2,-,TRBJ2-7,-,TGTGCCAGCAATCAGGGAAGTATCTCCTACGAGCAGTACTTC,CASNQGSISYEQYF
TRBV6-5,-,TRBJ2-5,-,TGTGCCAGCAGTTACCGTGAAAACCAAGAGACCCAGTACTTC,CASSYRENQETQYF
TRBV28,-,TRBJ1-1,-,TGTGCCAGCAGTGGAGGATATGAAGCTTTCTTT,CASSGGYEAFF
TRBV7-8,-,TRBJ2-7,TRBD2,TGTGCCAGCAGCTTAGAAGCTGGACTAGCATCCTACGAGCAGTACTTC,CASSLEAGLASYEQYF